The rows below give T cell receptor beta chains drawn from one sample of a study of blood T cell repertoires in COVID-19. The repertoire was sequenced with immunoSEQ multiplex PCR; TCRdb's copy has only in-frame clones and lacks some. Seen here are some 220,000 clones, approximately 84% observed once, and the top ten hold 4%. The sample was peripheral blood. All receptors come from a man aged 50 to 59 with acute or convalescent COVID-19. Each CDR3 is given with its conserved first and last residue.

j_call v_call cdr3_aa
TRBJ2-5 TRBV7-3 CASSLGRGPETQYF
TRBJ1-6 TRBV5-1 CASSLAGSSPLHF
TRBJ1-2 TRBV5-4 CASSLVTSNYGYTF
TRBJ1-6 TRBV7-8 CASSLRQGANSPLHF
TRBJ1-2 TRBV15 CATSSYQGAGYGYTF
TRBJ1-1 TRBV19 CASSSRGTEAFF
TRBJ2-1 TRBV7-3 CASSLKGLARGNEQFF
TRBJ1-1 TRBV7-8 CASSSQGDTEAFF
TRBJ2-1 TRBV27 CASSFGGLSYNEQFF
TRBJ1-3 TRBV6-5 CASKQQGGNTIYF
TRBJ2-1 TRBV5-1 CASSLATTSKVDEQFF
TRBJ1-5 TRBV7-2 CASSLGQSNQPQHF
TRBJ1-2 TRBV30 CAWRLFVQGDDYGYTF
TRBJ1-1 TRBV5-1 CASSGTGGVAEAFF
TRBJ2-1 TRBV11-3 CASRPRDRDSDEQFF
TRBJ2-2 TRBV3-1/TRBV3-2 CASSQGRNTGELFF
TRBJ1-5 TRBV4-1 CASSPRTSVSNQPQHF
TRBJ2-7 TRBV6-6 CASSYSTGRWHEQYF
TRBJ2-5 TRBV10-3 CAIGQKETQYF
TRBJ1-2 TRBV18 CASSPDRVSINYGYTF
TRBJ2-1 TRBV5-1 CASSWTGNGEQFF
TRBJ2-1 TRBV20-1 CSASPHLGGNEQFF
TRBJ1-2 TRBV9 CASSVGPSPGDGYTF
TRBJ2-3 TRBV2 CASMDRLAGAPSTDTQYF